This TCR beta chain comes out of a study of breast tumors, draining lymph nodes, adjacent tissues. Notes on the study in general: Compared with basal-like, luminal-like tumors shared significantly more repertoire with nontumor tissue. Data only fit, rather than demonstrated, lymph node origin of most tumor T cells. Compared with lymph nodes, tumors were less diverse; compared with nontumor tissue, more.

This clonotype was seen only once. As yet, its antigen is unknown. Per germline, CDR1 DFQATT and CDR2 SNEGSKA (reference sequence). Trimming cost V 8 bases and J 9 bases; bases outside gene matches: 14. The CDR3 covers 15 residues. Using its own MiXCR run on the multiplex PCR reads, TCRdb lists one record per CDR3 protein. The sample carries some 38,000 distinct CDR3 sequences, 35% to 40% recorded once. The chain recombines TRBV20-1 with TRBJ2-1; TRBD2 matches at 12 bases. Sequencing input: breast tumor tissue. The sequence was obtained from a female donor with breast cancer. Some clones in this sample may be carry-over from other donors' samples. In DNA, the CDR3 is TGCAGTCCTCAAGCCCGGACTAGCGGGAAGATTGAGCAGTTCTTC. This translates into CSPQARTSGKIEQFF.